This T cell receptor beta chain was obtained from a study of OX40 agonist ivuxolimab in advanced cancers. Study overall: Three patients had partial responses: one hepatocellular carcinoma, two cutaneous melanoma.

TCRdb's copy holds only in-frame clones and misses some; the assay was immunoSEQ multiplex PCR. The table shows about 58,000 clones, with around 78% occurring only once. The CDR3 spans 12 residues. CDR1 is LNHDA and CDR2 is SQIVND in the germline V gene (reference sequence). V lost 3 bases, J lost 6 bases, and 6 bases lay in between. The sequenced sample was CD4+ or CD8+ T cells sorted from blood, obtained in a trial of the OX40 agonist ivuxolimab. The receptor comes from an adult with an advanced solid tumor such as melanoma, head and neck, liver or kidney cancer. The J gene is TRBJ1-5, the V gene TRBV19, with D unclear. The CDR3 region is CASSILGQPQHF. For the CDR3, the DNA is TGTGCCAGTAGTATTTTGGGTCAGCCCCAGCATTTT.